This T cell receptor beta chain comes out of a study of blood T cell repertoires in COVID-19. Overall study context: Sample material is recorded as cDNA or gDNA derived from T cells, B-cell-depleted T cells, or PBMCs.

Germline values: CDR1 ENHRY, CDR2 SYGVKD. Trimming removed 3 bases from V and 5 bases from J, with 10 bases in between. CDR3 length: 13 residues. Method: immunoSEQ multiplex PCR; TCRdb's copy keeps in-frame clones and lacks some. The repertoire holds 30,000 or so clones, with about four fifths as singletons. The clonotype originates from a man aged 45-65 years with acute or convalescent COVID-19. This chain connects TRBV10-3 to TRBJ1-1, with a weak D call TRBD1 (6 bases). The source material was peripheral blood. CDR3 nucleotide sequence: TGTGCCATCAGTGAACAGGGCAGAACTGAAGCTTTCTTT. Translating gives CAISEQGRTEAFF.